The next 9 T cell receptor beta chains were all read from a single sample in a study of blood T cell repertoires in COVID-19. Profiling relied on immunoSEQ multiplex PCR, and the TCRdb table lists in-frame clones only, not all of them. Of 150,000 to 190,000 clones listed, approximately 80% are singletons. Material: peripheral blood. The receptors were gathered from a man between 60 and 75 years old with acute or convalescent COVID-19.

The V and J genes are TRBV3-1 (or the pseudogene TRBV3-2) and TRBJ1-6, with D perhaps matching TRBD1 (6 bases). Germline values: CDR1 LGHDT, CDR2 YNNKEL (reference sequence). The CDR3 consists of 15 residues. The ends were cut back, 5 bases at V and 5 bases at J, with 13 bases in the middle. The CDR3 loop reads CASSAGTRDNSPLHF. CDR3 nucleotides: TGTGCCAGCAGCGCCGGGACAAGAGATAATTCACCCCTCCACTTT.

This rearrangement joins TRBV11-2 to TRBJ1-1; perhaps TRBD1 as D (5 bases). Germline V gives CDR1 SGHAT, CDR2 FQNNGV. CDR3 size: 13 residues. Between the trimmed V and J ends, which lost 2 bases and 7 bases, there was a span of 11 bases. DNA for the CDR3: TGTGCCAGCAGCTTAATCTCCCAGGGTGAAGCTTTCTTT. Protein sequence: CASSLISQGEAFF. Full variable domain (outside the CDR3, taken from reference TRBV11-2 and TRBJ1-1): EAGVAQSPRYKIIEKRQSVAFWCNPISGHATLYWYQQILGQGPKLLIQFQNNGVVDDSQLPKDRFSAERLKGVDSTLKIQPAKLEDSAVYLCASSLISQGEAFFGQGTRLTVV.

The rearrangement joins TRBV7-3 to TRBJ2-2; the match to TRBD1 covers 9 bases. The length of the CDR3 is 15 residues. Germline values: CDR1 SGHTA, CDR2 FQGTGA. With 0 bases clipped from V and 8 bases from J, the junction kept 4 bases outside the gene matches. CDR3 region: CASSLTGQGFGELFF. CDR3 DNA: TGTGCCAGCAGCTTAACCGGACAGGGGTTTGGGGAGCTGTTTTTT.

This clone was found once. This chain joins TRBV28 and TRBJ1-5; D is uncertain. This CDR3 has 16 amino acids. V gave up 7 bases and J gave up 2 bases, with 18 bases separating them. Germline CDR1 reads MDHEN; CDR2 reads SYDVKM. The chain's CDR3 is CASTPLGSGGNQPQHF. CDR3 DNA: TGTGCCAGCACCCCGTTGGGGAGCGGGGGCAATCAGCCCCAGCATTTT.

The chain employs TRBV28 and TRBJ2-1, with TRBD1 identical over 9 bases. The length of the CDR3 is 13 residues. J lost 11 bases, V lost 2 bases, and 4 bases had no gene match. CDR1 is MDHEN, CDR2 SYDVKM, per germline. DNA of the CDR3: TGTGCCAGCAGTTTACAGACAGGGGGTAAGCAGTTCTTC. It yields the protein CASSLQTGGKQFF.

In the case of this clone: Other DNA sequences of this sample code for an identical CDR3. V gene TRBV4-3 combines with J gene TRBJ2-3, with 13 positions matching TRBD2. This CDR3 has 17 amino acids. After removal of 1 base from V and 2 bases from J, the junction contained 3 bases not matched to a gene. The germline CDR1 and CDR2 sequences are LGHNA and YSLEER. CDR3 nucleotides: TGCGCCAGCAGCCAAGGGGGACTAGCGGGGAACACAGATACGCAGTATTTT. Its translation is CASSQGGLAGNTDTQYF.

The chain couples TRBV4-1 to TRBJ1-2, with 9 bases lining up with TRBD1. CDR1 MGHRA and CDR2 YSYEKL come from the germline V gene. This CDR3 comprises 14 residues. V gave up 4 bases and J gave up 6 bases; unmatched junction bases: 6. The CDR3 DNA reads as TGCGCCAGCAGCCGATTGACAGGGGGAGATGGCTACACCTTC. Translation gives CASSRLTGGDGYTF.

DNA for the CDR3: TGTGCCAGCAGCCAGGGGTTGAGGGGGCAAGCTGGCTACACCTTC. Its translation: CASSQGLRGQAGYTF. This sequence joins TRBV5-4 and TRBJ1-2; TRBD1 agrees at 7 bases. Germline loops: CDR1 SGHNT, CDR2 YYREEE (reference sequence). The junction had 13 bases not matched to a gene; V was cut back by 4 bases and J by 7 bases. The CDR3 runs to 15 residues.

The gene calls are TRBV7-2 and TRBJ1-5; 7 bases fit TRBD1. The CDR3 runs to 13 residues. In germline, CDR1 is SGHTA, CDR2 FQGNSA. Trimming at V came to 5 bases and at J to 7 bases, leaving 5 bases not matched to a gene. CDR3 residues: CASSDRVGQPQHF. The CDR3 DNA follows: TGTGCCAGCAGCGACAGGGTGGGGCAGCCCCAGCATTTT.